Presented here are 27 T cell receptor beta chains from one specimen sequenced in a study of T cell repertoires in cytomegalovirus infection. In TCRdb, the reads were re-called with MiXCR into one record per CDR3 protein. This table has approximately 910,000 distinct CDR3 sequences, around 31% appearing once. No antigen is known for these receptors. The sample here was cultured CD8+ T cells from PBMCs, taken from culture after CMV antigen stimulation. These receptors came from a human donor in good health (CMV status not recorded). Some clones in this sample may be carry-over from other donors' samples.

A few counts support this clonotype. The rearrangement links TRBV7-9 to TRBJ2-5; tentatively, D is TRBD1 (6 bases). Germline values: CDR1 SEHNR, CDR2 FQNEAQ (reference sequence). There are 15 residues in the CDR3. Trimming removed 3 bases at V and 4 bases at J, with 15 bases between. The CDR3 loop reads CASSFSKTGRETQYF. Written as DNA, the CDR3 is TGTGCCAGCAGCTTCTCTAAAACAGGGCGAGAGACCCAGTACTTC.

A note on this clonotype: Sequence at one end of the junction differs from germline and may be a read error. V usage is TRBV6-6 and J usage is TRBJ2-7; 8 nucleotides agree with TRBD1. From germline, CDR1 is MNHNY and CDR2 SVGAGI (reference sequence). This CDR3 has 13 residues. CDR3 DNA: TGTGTCAGCAGTGACAGGGGTCACTACGAGCAGTACTTC. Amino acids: CVSSDRGHYEQYF.

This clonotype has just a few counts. CDR3 DNA sequence: TGTGCCAGCCACGGGGGCACCGGGGAGCTGTTTTTT. Its protein is CASHGGTGELFF. The chain is built from TRBV6-6 and TRBJ2-2; D perhaps matches TRBD2 (6 bases). Trimming took 8 bases from V and 4 from J, leaving 8 bases between them. The CDR3 spans 12 residues. Germline loops: CDR1 MNHNY, CDR2 SVGAGI (reference sequence).

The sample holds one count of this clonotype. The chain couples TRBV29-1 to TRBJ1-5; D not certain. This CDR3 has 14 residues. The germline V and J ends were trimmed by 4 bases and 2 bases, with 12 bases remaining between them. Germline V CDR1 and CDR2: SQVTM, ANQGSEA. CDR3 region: CSVARAGGNQPQHF. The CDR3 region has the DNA TGCAGCGTTGCCCGGGCCGGGGGCAATCAGCCCCAGCATTTT.

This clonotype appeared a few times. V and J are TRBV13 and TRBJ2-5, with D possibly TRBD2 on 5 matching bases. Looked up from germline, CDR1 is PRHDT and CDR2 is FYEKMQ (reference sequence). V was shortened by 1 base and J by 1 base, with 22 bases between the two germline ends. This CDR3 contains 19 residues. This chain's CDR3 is CASSLELKYRPDFQETQYF. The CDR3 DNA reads TGTGCCAGCAGCTTAGAGTTAAAGTACCGCCCGGACTTCCAAGAGACCCAGTACTTC.

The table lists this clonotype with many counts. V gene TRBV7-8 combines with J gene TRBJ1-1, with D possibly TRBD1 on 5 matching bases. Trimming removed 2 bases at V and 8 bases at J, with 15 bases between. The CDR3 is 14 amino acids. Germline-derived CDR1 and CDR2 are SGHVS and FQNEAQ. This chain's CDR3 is CASSLPRGEEEAFF. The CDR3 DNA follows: TGTGCCAGCAGCTTACCTCGAGGGGAAGAGGAAGCTTTCTTT.

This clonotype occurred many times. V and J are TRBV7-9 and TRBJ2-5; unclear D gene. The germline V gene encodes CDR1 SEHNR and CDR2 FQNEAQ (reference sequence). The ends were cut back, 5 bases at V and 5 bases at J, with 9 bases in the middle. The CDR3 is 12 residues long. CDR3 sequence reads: CASSRLGETQYF. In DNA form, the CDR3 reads TGTGCCAGCAGCCGCTTAGGGGAGACCCAGTACTTC. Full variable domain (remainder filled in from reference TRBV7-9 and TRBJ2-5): DTGVSQNPRHKITKRGQNVTFRCDPISEHNRLYWYRQTLGQGPEFLTYFQNEAQLEKSRLLSDRFSAERPKGSFSTLEIQRTEQGDSAMYLCASSRLGETQYFGPGTRLLVL.

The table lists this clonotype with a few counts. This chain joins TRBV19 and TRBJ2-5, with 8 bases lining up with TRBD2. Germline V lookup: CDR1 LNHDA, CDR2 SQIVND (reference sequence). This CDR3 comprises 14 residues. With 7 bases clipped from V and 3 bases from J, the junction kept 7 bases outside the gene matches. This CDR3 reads CASTFSGGEETQYF. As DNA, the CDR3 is TGTGCCAGTACTTTCAGCGGGGGAGAAGAGACCCAGTACTTC.

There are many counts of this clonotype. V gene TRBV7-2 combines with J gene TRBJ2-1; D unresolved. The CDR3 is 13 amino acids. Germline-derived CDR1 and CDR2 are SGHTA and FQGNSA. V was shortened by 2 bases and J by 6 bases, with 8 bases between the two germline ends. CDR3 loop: CASSLTAINEQFF. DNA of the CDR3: TGTGCCAGCAGCTTAACAGCGATCAATGAGCAGTTCTTC.

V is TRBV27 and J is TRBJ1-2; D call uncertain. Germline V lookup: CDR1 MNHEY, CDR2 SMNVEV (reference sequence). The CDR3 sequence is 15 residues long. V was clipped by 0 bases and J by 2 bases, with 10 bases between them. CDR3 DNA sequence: TGTGCCAGCAGTTTATCCGTCGTGAGCAACTATGGCTACACCTTC. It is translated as CASSLSVVSNYGYTF.

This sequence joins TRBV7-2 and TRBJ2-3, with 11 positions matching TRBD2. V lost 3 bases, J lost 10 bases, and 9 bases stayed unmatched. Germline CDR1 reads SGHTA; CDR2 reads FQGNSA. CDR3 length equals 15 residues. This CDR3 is CASSFALAGGSSQYF. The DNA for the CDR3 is TGTGCCAGCAGCTTCGCTTTAGCGGGGGGGTCCTCGCAGTATTTT.

CDR3 amino acids: CAISAGATNEKLFF. The CDR3 DNA sequence: TGTGCCATCAGTGCAGGGGCAACTAATGAAAAACTGTTTTTT. This chain links TRBV10-3 with TRBJ1-4, with TRBD1 as a possible D gene (6 bases). CDR3 size: 14 residues. V lost 4 bases, J lost 0 bases, and 6 bases lay in between. From germline, CDR1 is ENHRY and CDR2 SYGVKD.

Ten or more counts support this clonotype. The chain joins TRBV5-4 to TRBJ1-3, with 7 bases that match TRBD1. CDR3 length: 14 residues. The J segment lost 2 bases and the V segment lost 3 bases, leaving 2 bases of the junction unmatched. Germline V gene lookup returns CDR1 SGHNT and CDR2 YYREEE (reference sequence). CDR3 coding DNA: TGTGCCAGCAGCTCAGGGGGGGCTGGAAACACCATATATTTT. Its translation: CASSSGGAGNTIYF.

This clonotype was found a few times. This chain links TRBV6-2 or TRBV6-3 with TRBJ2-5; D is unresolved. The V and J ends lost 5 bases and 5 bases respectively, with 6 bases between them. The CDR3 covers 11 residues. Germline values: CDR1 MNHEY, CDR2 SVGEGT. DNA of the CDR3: TGTGCCAGCAGTGGCCCGGAGACCCAGTACTTC. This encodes CASSGPETQYF.

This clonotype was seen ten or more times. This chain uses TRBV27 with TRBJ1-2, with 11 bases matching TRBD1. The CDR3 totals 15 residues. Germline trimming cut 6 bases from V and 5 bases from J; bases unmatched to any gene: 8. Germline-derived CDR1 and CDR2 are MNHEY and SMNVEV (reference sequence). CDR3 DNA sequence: TGTGCCAGCAGCCAAGGGACAGGGGGACTTTATGGCTACACCTTC. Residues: CASSQGTGGLYGYTF.

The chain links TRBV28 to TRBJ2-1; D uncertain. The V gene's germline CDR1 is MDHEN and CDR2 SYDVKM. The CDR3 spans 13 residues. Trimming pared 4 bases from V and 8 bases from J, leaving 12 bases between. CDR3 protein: CASSWATRDEQFF. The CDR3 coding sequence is TGTGCCAGCAGTTGGGCCACAAGGGATGAGCAGTTCTTC.

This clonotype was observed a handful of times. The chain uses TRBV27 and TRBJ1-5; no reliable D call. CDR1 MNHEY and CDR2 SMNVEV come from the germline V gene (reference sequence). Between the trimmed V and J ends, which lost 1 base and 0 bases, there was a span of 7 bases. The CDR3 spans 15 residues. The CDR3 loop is CASSLLADSNQPQHF. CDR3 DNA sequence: TGTGCCAGCAGTTTATTGGCAGATAGCAATCAGCCCCAGCATTTT.

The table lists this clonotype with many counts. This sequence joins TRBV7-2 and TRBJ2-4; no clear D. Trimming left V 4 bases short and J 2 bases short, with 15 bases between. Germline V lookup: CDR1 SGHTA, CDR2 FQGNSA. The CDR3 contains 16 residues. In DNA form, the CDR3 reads TGTGCCAGCAGCTGGGATGGCAGGTCGACCAAAAACATTCAGTACTTC. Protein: CASSWDGRSTKNIQYF.

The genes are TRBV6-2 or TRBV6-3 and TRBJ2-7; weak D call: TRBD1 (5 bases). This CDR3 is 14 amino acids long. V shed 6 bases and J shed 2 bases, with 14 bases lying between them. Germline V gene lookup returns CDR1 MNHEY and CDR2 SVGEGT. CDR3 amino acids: CASSFQGVPYEQYF. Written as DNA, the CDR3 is TGTGCCAGCAGCTTCCAGGGTGTCCCCTACGAGCAGTACTTC.

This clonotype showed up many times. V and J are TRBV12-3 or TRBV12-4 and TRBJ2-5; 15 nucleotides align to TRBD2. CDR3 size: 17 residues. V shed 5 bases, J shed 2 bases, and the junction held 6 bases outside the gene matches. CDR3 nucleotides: TGTGCCAGCAGTATGGGACTAGCGGGGGGCCGACAAGAGACCCAGTACTTC. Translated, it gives CASSMGLAGGRQETQYF.

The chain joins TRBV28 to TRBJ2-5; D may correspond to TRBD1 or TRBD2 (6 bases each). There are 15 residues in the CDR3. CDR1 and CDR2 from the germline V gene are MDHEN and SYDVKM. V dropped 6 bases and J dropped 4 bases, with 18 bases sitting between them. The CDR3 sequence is CASSNREFGRETQYF. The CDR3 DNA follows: TGTGCCAGCAGCAACAGGGAGTTCGGGAGAGAGACCCAGTACTTC.

CDR3 nucleotides: TGTGCCAGCAGCTTAGTTCTAGCGGGGGGGCCGTACAATGAGCAGTTCTTC. Residues: CASSLVLAGGPYNEQFF. The chain couples TRBV7-6 to TRBJ2-1, with TRBD2 matching 12 bases. Trimming at V came to 1 base and at J to 4 bases, leaving 5 bases not matched to a gene. There are 17 residues in the CDR3. Per germline, CDR1 SGHVS and CDR2 FNYEAQ.

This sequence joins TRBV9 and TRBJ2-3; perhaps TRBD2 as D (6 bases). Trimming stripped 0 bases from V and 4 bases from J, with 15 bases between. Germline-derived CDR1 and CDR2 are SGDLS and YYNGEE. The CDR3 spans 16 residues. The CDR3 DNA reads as TGTGCCAGCAGCGTAGTCGGTCCGGACTACTCAGATACGCAGTATTTT. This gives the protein CASSVVGPDYSDTQYF. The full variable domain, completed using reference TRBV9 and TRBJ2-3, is DSGVTQTPKHLITATGQRVTLRCSPRSGDLSVYWYQQSLDQGLQFLIQYYNGEERAKGNILERFSAQQFPDLHSELNLSSLELGDSALYFCASSVVGPDYSDTQYFGPGTRLTVL.

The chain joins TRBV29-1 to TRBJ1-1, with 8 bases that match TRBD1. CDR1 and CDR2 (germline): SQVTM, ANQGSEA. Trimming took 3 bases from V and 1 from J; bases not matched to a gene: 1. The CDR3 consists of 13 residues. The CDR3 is CSVDDRGNTEAFF. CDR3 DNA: TGCAGCGTTGACGACAGGGGGAACACTGAAGCTTTCTTT.

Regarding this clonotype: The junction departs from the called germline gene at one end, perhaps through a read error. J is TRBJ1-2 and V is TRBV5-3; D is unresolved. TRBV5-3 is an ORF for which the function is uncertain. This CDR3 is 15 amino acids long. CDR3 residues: CASSSATEFNYGYTF. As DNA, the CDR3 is TGTGCCAGCAGCTCCGCGACGGAATTCAACTATGGCTACACCTTC.

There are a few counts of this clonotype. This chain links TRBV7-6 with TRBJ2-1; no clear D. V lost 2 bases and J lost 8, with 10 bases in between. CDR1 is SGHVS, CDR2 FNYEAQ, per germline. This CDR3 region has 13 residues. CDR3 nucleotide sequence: TGTGCCAGCAGCTTAAAAAGGAGCGATGAGCAGTTCTTC. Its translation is CASSLKRSDEQFF. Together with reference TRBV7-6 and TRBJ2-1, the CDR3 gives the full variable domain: GAGVSQSPRYKVTKRGQDVALRCDPISGHVSLYWYRQALGQGPEFLTYFNYEAQQDKSGLPNDRFSAERPEGSISTLTIQRTEQRDSAMYRCASSLKRSDEQFFGPGTRLTVL.

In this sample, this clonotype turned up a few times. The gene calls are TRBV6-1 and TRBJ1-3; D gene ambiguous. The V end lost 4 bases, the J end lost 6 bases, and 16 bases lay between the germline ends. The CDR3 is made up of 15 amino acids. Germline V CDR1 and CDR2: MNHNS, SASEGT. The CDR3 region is CASSVFRETENTIYF. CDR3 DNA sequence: TGTGCCAGCAGTGTGTTCCGGGAAACCGAAAACACCATATATTTT.